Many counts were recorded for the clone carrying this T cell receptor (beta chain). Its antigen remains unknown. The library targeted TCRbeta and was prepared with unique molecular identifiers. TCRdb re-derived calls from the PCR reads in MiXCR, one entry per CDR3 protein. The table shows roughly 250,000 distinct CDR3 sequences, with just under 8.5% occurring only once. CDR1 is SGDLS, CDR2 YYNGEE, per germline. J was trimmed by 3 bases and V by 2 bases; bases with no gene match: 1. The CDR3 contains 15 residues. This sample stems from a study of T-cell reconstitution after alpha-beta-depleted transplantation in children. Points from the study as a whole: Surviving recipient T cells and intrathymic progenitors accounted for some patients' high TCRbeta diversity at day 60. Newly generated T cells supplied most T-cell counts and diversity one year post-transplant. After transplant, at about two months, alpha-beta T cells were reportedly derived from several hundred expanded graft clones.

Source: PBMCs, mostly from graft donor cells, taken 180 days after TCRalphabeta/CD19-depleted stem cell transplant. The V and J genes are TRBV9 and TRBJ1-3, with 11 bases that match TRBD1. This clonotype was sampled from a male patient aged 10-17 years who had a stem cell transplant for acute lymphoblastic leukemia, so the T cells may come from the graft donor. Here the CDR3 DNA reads TGTGCCAGCAGCGTGGGGACAGGGGGTGGAAACACCATATATTTT. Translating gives CASSVGTGGGNTIYF.